The entry below describes one TCR beta chain. The antigen remains undetermined. CD4+CD45RO+CD25- cells were isolated as memory CD4+ T cells. Full-length variable regions came from constant-region reverse primers plus semi-nested Nested Universal Primer A PCR. MiXCR, run by TCRdb on the 5' RACE reads, gives a single entry per CDR3 protein. This sample has fewer than 40,000 distinct CDR3 sequences; about 24% occur once, and the top ten carry 4.3%. General study points: The TCR gene usage of tumor memory CD4+ T cells clustered together with blood and lymph node memory CD4+ cells and with lymph node naive CD4+ cells. Tumor Tregs overlapped most with tumor, then blood, naive CD4+ cells.

Material: memory CD4+ T cells sorted from blood. Subset noted: memory CD4+ T cells, CD4+CD45RO+CD25-. The sequence came from a female donor with breast cancer.

The CDR3 coding sequence is TGCGCCAGCAGCCAACTTCCGGGACAGGGGAAGGGGTACACCTTC. This sequence encodes CASSQLPGQGKGYTF. This chain joins TRBV4-1 and TRBJ1-2; the match to TRBD1 covers 10 bases. Trimming cost V 2 bases and J 11 bases; bases outside gene matches: 11. The germline CDR1 and CDR2 sequences are MGHRA and YSYEKL. The CDR3 loop spans 15 amino acids.